This T cell receptor (beta chain) was retrieved from a study of shared clonotypes between healthy human individuals. TCRdb keeps only in-frame clones here, not all; method: immunoSEQ multiplex PCR. The sample consists of approximately 640,000 clones, less than 95% of them appearing once. Points from the study as a whole: What naive subsets generally showed was a larger estimated richness than memory subsets showed.

Comments on this clone: Its antigen remains unknown.

Trimming stripped 0 bases from V and 5 bases from J, with 16 bases between. Per germline, CDR1 SEHNR and CDR2 FQNEAQ (reference sequence). The length of the CDR3 is 16 residues. The receptor was isolated from a man aged 18 to 30 in good health. Some clones in this sample may be carry-over from other donors' samples. Sequencing was carried out using memory CD8+ T cells from PBMCs. The subset was: CD45RO+ cells pooled with CCR7-negative TemRA cells. V is TRBV7-9 and J is TRBJ1-2; D uncertain. The CDR3 region has the DNA TGTGCCAGCAGCTTAGCGTTTGATCCGGGAATGTATGGCTACACCTTC. It translates to CASSLAFDPGMYGYTF. Variable domain in full (rest from reference TRBV7-9 and TRBJ1-2): DTGVSQNPRHKITKRGQNVTFRCDPISEHNRLYWYRQTLGQGPEFLTYFQNEAQLEKSRLLSDRFSAERPKGSFSTLEIQRTEQGDSAMYLCASSLAFDPGMYGYTFGSGTRLTVV.